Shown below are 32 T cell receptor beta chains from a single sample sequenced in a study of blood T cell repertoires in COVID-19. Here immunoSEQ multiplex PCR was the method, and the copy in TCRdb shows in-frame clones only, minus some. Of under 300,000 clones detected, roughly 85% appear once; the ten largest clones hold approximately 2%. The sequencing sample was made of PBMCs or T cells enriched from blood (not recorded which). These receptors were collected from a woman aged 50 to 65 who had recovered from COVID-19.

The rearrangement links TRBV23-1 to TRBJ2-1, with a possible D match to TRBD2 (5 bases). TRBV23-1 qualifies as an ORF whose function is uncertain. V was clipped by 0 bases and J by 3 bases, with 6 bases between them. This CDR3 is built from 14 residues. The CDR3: CASSQSRDYNEQFF. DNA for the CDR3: TGCGCCAGCAGTCAATCGAGGGACTACAATGAGCAGTTCTTC.

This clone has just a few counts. The DNA of the CDR3 is TGTGCCAGCGCATCAGGAGGGGCCCAGACGGCCGAGCAGTACTTC. Translated, it gives CASASGGAQTAEQYF. The chain couples TRBV5-4 to TRBJ2-7, with D maybe TRBD2 (6 bases). The V end lost 7 bases, the J end lost 6 bases, and 23 bases lay between the germline ends. The CDR3 spans 15 residues. Germline V lookup: CDR1 SGHNT, CDR2 YYREEE (reference sequence).

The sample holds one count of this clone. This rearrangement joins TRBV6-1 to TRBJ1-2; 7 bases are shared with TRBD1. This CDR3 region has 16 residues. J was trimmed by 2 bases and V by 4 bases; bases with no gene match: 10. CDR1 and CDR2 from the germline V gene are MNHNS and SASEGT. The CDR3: CASSGLGDSLNYGYTF. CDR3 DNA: TGTGCCAGCAGTGGCCTAGGGGACAGCCTAAACTATGGCTACACCTTC.

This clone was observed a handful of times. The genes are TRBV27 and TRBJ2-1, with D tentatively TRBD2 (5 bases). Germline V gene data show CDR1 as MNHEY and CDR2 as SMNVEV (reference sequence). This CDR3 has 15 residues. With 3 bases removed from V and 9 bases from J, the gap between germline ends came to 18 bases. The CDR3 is CASSFGLAIITEQFF. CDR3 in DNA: TGTGCCAGCAGTTTTGGGCTAGCTATTATCACTGAGCAGTTCTTC.

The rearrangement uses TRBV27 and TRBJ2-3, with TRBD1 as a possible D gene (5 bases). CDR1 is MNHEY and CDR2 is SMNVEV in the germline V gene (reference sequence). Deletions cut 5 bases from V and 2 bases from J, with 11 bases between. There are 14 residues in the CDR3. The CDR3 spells CASSGQDNTDTQYF. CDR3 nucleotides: TGTGCCAGCAGTGGTCAGGACAACACAGATACGCAGTATTTT.

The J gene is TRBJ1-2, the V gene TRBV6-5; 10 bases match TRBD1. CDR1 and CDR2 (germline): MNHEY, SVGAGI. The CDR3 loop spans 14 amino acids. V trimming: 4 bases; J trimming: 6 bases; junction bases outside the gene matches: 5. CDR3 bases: TGTGCCAGCAGTTTAACCGGGACAGGGGATGGCTACACCTTC. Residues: CASSLTGTGDGYTF.

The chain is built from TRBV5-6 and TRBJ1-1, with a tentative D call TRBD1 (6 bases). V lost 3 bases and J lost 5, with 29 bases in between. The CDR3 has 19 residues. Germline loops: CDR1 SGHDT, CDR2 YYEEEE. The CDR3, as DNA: TGTGCCAGCAGCTCTTCTGGGACACCGGCACCGGAGGTTGCTACTGAAGCTTTCTTT. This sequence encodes CASSSSGTPAPEVATEAFF.

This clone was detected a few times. In DNA form, the CDR3 reads TGCGCCAGCAGCATAGACAGGGGGAGGTGGGAAAAACTGTTTTTT. This sequence encodes CASSIDRGRWEKLFF. The chain has TRBV5-1 and TRBJ1-4; the match to TRBD1 covers 9 bases. Germline lookup yields CDR1 SGHRS and CDR2 YFSETQ. The V segment lost 4 bases and the J segment 8 bases; nucleotides outside the gene matches: 9. The CDR3 length is 15 residues.

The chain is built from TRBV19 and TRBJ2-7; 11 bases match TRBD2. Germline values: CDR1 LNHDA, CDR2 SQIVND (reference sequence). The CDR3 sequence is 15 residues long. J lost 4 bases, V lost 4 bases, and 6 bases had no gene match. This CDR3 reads CASSRLAGIFYEQYF. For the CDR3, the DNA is TGTGCCAGTAGTAGACTAGCGGGGATTTTTTACGAGCAGTACTTC. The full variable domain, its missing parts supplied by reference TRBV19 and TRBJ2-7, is DGGITQSPKYLFRKEGQNVTLSCEQNLNHDAMYWYRQDPGQGLRLIYYSQIVNDFQKGDIAEGYSVSREKKESFPLTVTSAQKNPTAFYLCASSRLAGIFYEQYFGPGTRLTVT.

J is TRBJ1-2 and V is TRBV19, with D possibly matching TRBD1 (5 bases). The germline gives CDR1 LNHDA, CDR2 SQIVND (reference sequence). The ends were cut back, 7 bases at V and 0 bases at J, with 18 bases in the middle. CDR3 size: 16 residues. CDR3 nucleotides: TGTGCCAGTAAACCCTGGGGGGACCCCGCTAACTATGGCTACACCTTC. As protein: CASKPWGDPANYGYTF.

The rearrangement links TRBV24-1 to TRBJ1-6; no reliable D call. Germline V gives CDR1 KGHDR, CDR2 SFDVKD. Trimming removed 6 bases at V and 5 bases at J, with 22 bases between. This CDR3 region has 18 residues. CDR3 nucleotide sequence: TGTGCCACCAGTCACATCTTAAAAGGGAGTCGGGATAATTCACCCCTCCACTTT. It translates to CATSHILKGSRDNSPLHF.

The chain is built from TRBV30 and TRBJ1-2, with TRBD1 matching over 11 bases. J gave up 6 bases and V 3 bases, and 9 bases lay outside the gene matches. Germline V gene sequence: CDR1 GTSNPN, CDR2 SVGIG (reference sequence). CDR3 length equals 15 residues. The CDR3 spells CAWSNPGTGGNGYTF. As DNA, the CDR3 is TGTGCCTGGAGCAACCCCGGGACAGGGGGGAATGGCTACACCTTC.

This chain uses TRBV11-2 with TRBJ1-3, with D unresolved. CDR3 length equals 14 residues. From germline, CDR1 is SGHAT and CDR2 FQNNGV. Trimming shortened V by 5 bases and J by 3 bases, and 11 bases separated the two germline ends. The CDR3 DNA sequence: TGTGCCAGCAGCCTAGCTCCGGGTGGAAACACCATATATTTT. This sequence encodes CASSLAPGGNTIYF.

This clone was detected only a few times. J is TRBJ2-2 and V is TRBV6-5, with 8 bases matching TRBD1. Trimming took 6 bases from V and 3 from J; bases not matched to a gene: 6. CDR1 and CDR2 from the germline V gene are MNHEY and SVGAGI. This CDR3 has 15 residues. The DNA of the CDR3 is TGTGCCAGCAGACTACAGGGGGGTTACACCGGGGAGCTGTTTTTT. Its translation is CASRLQGGYTGELFF.

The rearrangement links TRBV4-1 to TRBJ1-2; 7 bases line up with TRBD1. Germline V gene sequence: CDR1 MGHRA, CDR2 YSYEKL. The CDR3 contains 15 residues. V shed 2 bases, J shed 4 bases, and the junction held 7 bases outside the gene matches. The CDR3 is CASSQTGEWLYGYTF. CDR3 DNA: TGCGCCAGCAGCCAAACAGGGGAATGGCTCTATGGCTACACCTTC.

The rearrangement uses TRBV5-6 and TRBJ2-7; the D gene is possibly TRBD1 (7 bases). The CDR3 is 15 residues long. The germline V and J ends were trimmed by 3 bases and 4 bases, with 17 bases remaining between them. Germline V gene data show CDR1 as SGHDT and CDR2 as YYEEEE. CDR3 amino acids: CASSSRRGRPYEQYF. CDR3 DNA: TGTGCCAGCAGCTCGAGGAGGGGGCGGCCGTACGAGCAGTACTTC.

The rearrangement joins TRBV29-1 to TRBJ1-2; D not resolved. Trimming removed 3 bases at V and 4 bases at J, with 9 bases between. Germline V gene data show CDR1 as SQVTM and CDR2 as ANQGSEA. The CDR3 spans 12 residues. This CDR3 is CSVDRTGYGYTF. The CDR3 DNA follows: TGCAGCGTTGACCGGACTGGCTATGGCTACACCTTC.

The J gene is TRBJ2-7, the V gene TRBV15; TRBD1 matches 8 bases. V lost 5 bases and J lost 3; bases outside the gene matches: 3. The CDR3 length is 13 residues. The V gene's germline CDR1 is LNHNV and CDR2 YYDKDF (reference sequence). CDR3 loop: CATSSGQGYEQYF. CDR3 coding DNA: TGTGCCACCAGCTCAGGACAGGGCTACGAGCAGTACTTC.

The CDR3 loop is CASSLANNNQPQHF. CDR3 in DNA: TGTGCCAGCAGCTTAGCTAACAACAATCAGCCCCAGCATTTT. The V and J genes are TRBV7-2 and TRBJ1-5; D gene ambiguous. This CDR3 region has 14 residues. Germline V gives CDR1 SGHTA, CDR2 FQGNSA. V dropped 0 bases and J dropped 3 bases, with 6 bases sitting between them.

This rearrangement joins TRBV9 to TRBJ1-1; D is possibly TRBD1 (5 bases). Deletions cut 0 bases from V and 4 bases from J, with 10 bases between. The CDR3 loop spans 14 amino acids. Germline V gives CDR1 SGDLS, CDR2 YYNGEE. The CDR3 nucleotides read TGTGCCAGCAGCGTAGGGGGCTATGGCACTGAAGCTTTCTTT. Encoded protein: CASSVGGYGTEAFF. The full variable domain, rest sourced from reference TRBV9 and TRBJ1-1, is DSGVTQTPKHLITATGQRVTLRCSPRSGDLSVYWYQQSLDQGLQFLIQYYNGEERAKGNILERFSAQQFPDLHSELNLSSLELGDSALYFCASSVGGYGTEAFFGQGTRLTVV.

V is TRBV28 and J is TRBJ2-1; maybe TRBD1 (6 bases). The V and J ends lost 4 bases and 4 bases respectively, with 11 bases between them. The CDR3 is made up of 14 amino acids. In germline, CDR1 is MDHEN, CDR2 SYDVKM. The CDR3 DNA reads TGTGCCAGCAGTTCCGGACAGAGGTACAATGAGCAGTTCTTC. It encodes CASSSGQRYNEQFF. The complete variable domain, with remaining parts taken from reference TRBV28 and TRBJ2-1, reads DVKVTQSSRYLVKRTGEKVFLECVQDMDHENMFWYRQDPGLGLRLIYFSYDVKMKEKGDIPEGYSVSREKKERFSLILESASTNQTSMYLCASSSGQRYNEQFFGPGTRLTVL.

CDR3 amino acids: CASSVGQGYTEAFF. CDR3 DNA: TGTGCCAGCAGCGTAGGGCAGGGATACACTGAAGCTTTCTTT. This rearrangement joins TRBV9 to TRBJ1-1, with a tentative D call TRBD1 (5 bases). V lost 0 bases, J lost 3 bases, and 9 bases lay in between. This CDR3 spans 14 amino acids. Germline V CDR1 and CDR2: SGDLS, YYNGEE.

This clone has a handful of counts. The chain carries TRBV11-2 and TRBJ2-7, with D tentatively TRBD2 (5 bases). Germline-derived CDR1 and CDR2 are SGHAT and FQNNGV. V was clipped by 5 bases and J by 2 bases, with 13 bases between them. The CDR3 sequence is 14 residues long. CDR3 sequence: CASSDAADTYEQYF. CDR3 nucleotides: TGTGCCAGCAGCGACGCAGCGGATACCTACGAGCAGTACTTC.

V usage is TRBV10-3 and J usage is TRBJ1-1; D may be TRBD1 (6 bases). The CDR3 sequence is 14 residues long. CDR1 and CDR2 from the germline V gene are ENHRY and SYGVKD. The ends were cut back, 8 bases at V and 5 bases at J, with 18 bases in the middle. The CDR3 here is CAIAPRGGETEAFF. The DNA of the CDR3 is TGTGCCATCGCCCCTCGAGGGGGGGAAACTGAAGCTTTCTTT.

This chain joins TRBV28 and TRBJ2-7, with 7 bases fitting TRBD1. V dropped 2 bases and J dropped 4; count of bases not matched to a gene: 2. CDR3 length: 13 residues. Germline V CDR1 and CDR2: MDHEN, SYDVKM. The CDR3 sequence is CASSLRQGYEQYF. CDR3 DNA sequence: TGTGCCAGCAGTTTAAGACAGGGTTACGAGCAGTACTTC.

The CDR3 DNA follows: TGTGCCAGCAGTCTACGGGACAGGGCGATTAGCACAGATACGCAGTATTTT. This encodes CASSLRDRAISTDTQYF. The rearrangement links TRBV27 to TRBJ2-3, with 9 bases matching TRBD1. Germline V gene data show CDR1 as MNHEY and CDR2 as SMNVEV (reference sequence). This CDR3 is built from 17 residues. J lost 0 bases, V lost 5 bases, and 9 bases had no gene match.

In nucleotides, the CDR3 is TGTGCCAGCAGCCGTATTGACAGACCGAACACTGAAGCTTTCTTT. Its protein is CASSRIDRPNTEAFF. The chain uses TRBV5-4 and TRBJ1-1; tentative D call: TRBD1 (5 bases). CDR3 length equals 15 residues. Trimming took off 4 bases at V and 1 base at J, with 14 bases between the two ends. The germline CDR1 and CDR2 sequences are SGHNT and YYREEE (reference sequence).

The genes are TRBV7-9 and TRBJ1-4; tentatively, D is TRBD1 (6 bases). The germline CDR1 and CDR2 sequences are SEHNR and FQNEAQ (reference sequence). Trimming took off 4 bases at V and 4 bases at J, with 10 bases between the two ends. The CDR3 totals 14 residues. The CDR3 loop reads CASSSTGLNEKLFF. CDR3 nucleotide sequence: TGTGCCAGCAGCTCGACAGGACTTAATGAAAAACTGTTTTTT.

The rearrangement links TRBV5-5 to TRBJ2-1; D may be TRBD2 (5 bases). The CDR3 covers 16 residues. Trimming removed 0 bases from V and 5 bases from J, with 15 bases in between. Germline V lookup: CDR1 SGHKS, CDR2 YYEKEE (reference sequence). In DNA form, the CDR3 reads TGTGCCAGCAGCTTGGCCGGAGGATACCTTAACAATGAGCAGTTCTTC. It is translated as CASSLAGGYLNNEQFF. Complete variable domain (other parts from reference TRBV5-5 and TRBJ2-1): DAGVTQSPTHLIKTRGQQVTLRCSPISGHKSVSWYQQVLGQGPQFIFQYYEKEERGRGNFPDRFSARQFPNYSSELNVNALLLGDSALYLCASSLAGGYLNNEQFFGPGTRLTVL.

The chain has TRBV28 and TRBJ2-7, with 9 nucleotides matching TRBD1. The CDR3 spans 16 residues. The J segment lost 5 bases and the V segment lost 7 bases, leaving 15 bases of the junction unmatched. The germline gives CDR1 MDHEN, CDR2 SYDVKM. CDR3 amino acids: CASTSPVGQGSHEQYF. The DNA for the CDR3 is TGTGCCAGCACTTCACCCGTGGGACAGGGATCCCACGAGCAGTACTTC.

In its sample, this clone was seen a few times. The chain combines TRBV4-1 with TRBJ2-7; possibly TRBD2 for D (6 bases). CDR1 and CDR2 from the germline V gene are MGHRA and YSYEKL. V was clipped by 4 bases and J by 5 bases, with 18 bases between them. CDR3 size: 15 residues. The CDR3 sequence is CASSPWDGGINEQYF. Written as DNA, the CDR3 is TGCGCCAGCAGCCCCTGGGACGGGGGAATTAACGAGCAGTACTTC.

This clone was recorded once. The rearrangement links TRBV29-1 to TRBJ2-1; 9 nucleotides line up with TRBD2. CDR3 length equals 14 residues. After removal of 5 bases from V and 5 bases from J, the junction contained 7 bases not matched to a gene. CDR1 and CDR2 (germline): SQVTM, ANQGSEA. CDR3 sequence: CSVSTSGRNNEQFF. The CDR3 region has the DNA TGCAGCGTTTCAACTAGCGGGCGGAACAATGAGCAGTTCTTC.